These T cell receptor beta chains were read from a single sample in a study of beta chain features in type 1 diabetes. Profiling relied on immunoSEQ multiplex PCR, and the TCRdb table lists in-frame clones only, not all of them. The sample lists some 250,000 clones, 27% occurring once. Sequencing input: central memory CD4+ T cells from blood. Receptors were obtained from a man in his thirties or forties in good health. Each CDR3 is given with its conserved first and last residue. A D gene is named only where the DNA matches it firmly. Expanded clones get a size class; other rows say once, few or many, or leave the size out.

TGTGCCAGTAGTCCCGGGCCTGGCTTTAGCACAGATACGCAGTATTTT	CASSPGPGFSTDTQYF	TRBV19	TRBJ2-3	-	-
TGTGCCAGCAGTGGAGCGGGAGTCGGAGAGACCCAGTACTTC	CASSGAGVGETQYF	TRBV28	TRBJ2-5	-	TRBD2
TGTGCCAGCAGTGAAACCCGGGAGAATTCACCCCTCCACTTT	CASSETRENSPLHF	TRBV25-1	TRBJ1-6	-	-
TGCGCCAGCAGCCAAGCAGTTCACTACGAGCAGTACTTC	CASSQAVHYEQYF	TRBV4-1	TRBJ2-7	few	-
TGCAGCGTTGAATACAGCAACTACGAGCAGTACTTC	CSVEYSNYEQYF	TRBV29-1	TRBJ2-7	few	-
TGTGCCACCAGCAGAGAGGCGGGTCAGGGTGCGGAGACCCAGTACTTC	CATSREAGQGAETQYF	TRBV15	TRBJ2-5	few	-
TGCGCCAGCAGCCAGAGCGGGAGCGGCGAGACCCAGTACTTC	CASSQSGSGETQYF	TRBV5-1	TRBJ2-5	few	TRBD2
TGTGCCAGCAGTGGGCAGGTATATGGCTACACCTTC	CASSGQVYGYTF	TRBV6-1	TRBJ1-2	-	-
TGCAGCGTTGGCGGACCTTACACAGATACGCAGTATTTT	CSVGGPYTDTQYF	TRBV29-1	TRBJ2-3	-	-
TGTGCCAGCAGGTATGGCTACGAGCAGTACTTC	CASRYGYEQYF	TRBV28	TRBJ2-7	few	-
TGTGCCAGCAGCTTAGTATGGGTCGGGAATGAGCAGTTCTTC	CASSLVWVGNEQFF	TRBV7-2	TRBJ2-1	-	-
TGCGCCAGCAGCGCAAGCGGGGGGGCCCCAGATACGCAGTATTTT	CASSASGGAPDTQYF	TRBV5-1	TRBJ2-3	-	TRBD2
TGTGCCAGCAGGGCCAGGGGGTTCTCCTACAATGAGCAGTTCTTC	CASRARGFSYNEQFF	TRBV6-5	TRBJ2-1	few	TRBD1
TGTGCCTGGCCAGGGACTAGCGGGCACAATGAGCAGTTCTTC	CAWPGTSGHNEQFF	TRBV30	TRBJ2-1	-	TRBD2
TGTGCCAGCAGTGGAAGTCTTTCAGGCGATGAGCAGTTCTTC	CASSGSLSGDEQFF	TRBV2	TRBJ2-1	few	-
TGTGCCAGCAGCTACTCCCCCAGCTCCTACGAGCAGTACTTC	CASSYSPSSYEQYF	TRBV13	TRBJ2-7	-	-